These T cell receptor beta chains were read from a single sample in a study of shared clonotypes between healthy human individuals. Sequenced by immunoSEQ multiplex PCR; TCRdb stores in-frame clones only, minus some. The data hold millions of clones, with just over 90% observed a single time. The sequenced sample was naive CD4+ T cells sorted from blood. These receptors were taken from a man aged 18-30 years in good health. The CDR3 runs from the conserved cysteine through the conserved F or W. Fields, in order: D gene, V gene, CDR3 protein. D genes are given only for firm matches.

D gene: NA
V gene: TRBV6-1
CDR3 protein: CASTPRFGANVLTF

D gene: NA
V gene: TRBV5-1
CDR3 protein: CASSLEPTGSNQPQHF

D gene: TRBD1
V gene: TRBV5-1
CDR3 protein: CASSPERGGRETQYF

D gene: NA
V gene: TRBV20-1
CDR3 protein: CSAWGHEQYF

D gene: NA
V gene: TRBV5-1
CDR3 protein: CASSLEDYRDRPQHF

D gene: TRBD1
V gene: TRBV28
CDR3 protein: CASSPIGQGHEQYF

D gene: NA
V gene: TRBV28
CDR3 protein: CASSLLDNTGELFF

D gene: NA
V gene: TRBV5-1
CDR3 protein: CASSGAGSSYEQYF

D gene: NA
V gene: TRBV25-1
CDR3 protein: CASSPTGLAQETQYF

D gene: NA
V gene: TRBV6-4
CDR3 protein: CASSVEEGSPLHF

D gene: TRBD2
V gene: TRBV10-1
CDR3 protein: CASSESSGNYNEQFF

D gene: NA
V gene: TRBV20-1
CDR3 protein: CSALSTDTQYF

D gene: TRBD1
V gene: TRBV5-4
CDR3 protein: CASSRDRSGNTIYF

D gene: TRBD2
V gene: TRBV28
CDR3 protein: CASGGRYEQYF

D gene: NA
V gene: TRBV5-1
CDR3 protein: CASSPAGDPAWGGYTF

D gene: TRBD2
V gene: TRBV5-1
CDR3 protein: CASSPGLAGAAGDTQYF

D gene: NA
V gene: TRBV29-1
CDR3 protein: CSVEDRYSPYGYTF

D gene: TRBD2
V gene: TRBV4-3
CDR3 protein: CASSRLAGGSDTQYF